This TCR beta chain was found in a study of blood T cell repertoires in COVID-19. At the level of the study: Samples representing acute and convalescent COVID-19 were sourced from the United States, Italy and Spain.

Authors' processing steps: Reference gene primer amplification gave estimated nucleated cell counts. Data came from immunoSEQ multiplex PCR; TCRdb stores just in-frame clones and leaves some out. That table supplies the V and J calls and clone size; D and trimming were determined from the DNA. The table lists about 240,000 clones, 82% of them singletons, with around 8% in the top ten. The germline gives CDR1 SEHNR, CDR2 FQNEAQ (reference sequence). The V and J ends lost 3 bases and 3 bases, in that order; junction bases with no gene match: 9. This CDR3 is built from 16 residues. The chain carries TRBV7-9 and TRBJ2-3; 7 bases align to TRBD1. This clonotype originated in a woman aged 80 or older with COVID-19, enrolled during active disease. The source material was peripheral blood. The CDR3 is CASSFNRGSETDTQYF. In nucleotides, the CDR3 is TGTGCCAGCAGCTTCAACAGGGGATCGGAGACAGATACGCAGTATTTT. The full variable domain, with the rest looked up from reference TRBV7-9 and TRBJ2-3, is DTGVSQNPRHKITKRGQNVTFRCDPISEHNRLYWYRQTLGQGPEFLTYFQNEAQLEKSRLLSDRFSAERPKGSFSTLEIQRTEQGDSAMYLCASSFNRGSETDTQYFGPGTRLTVL.